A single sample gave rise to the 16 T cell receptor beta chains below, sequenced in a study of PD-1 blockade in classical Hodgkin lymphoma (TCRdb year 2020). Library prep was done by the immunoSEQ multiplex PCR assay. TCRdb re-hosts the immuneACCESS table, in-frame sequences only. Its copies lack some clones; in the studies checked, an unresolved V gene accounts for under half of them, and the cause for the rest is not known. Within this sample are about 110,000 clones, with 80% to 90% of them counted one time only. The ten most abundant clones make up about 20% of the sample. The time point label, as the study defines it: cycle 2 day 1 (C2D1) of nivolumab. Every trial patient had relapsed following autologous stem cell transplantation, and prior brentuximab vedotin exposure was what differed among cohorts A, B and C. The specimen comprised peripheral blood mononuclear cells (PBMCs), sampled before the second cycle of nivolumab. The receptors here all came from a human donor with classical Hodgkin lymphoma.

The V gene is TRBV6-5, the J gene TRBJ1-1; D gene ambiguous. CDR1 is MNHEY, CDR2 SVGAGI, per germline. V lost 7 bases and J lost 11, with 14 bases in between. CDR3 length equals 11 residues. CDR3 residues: CASMREMMAFF. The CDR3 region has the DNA TGTGCCAGCATGAGGGAGATGATGGCTTTCTTT.

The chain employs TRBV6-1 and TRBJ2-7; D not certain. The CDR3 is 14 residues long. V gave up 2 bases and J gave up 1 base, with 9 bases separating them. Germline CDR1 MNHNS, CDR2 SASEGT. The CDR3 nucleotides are TGTGCCAGCAGTGAATCGATCAGTTCCTACGAGCAGTACTTC. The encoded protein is CASSESISSYEQYF.

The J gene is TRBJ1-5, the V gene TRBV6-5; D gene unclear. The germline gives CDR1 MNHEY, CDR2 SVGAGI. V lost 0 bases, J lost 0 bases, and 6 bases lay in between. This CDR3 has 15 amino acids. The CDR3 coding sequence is TGTGCCAGCAGTTACTCGTCTGATAGCAATCAGCCCCAGCATTTT. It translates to CASSYSSDSNQPQHF.

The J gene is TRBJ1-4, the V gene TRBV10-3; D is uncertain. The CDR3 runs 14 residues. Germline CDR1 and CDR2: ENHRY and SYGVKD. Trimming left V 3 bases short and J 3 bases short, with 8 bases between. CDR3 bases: TGTGCCATCAGTGACAAGGGAGCTAATGAAAAACTGTTTTTT. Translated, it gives CAISDKGANEKLFF.

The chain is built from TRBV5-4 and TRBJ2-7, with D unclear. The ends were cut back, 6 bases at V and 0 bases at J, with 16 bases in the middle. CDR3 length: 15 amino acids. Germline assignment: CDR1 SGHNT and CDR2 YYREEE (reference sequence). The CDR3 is CASTLRPPSSYEQYF. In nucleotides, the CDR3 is TGTGCCAGCACCCTCCGCCCCCCCAGCTCCTACGAGCAGTACTTC. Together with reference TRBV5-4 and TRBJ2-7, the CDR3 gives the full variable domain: ETGVTQSPTHLIKTRGQQVTLRCSSQSGHNTVSWYQQALGQGPQFIFQYYREEENGRGNFPPRFSGLQFPNYSSELNVNALELDDSALYLCASTLRPPSSYEQYFGPGTRLTVT.

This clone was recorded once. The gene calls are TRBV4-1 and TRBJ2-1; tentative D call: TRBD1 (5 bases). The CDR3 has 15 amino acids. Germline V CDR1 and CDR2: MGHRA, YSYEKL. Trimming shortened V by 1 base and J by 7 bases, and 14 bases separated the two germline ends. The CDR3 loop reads CASSQVHDRINEQFF. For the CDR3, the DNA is TGCGCCAGCAGCCAAGTTCATGACAGAATAAATGAGCAGTTCTTC.

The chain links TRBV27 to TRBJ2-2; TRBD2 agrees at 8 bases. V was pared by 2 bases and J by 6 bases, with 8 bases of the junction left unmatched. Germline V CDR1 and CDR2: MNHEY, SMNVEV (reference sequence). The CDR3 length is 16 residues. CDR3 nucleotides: TGTGCCAGCAGTTTACAAGGACTAGCAATGGCCGGGGAGCTGTTTTTT. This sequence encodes CASSLQGLAMAGELFF.

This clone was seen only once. This CDR3 reads CASSRGTGDSYEQYF. DNA for the CDR3: TGCGCCAGCAGCCGAGGGACAGGGGATTCCTACGAGCAGTACTTC. The chain employs TRBV4-1 and TRBJ2-7, with 10 bases fitting TRBD1. Germline CDR1 MGHRA, CDR2 YSYEKL. V lost 4 bases and J lost 1; bases outside the gene matches: 4. The CDR3 length is 15 residues.

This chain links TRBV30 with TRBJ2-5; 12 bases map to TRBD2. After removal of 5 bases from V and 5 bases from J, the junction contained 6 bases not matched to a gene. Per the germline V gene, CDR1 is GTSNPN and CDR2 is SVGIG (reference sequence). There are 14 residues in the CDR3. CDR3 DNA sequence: TGTGCCTGGGAGAGACTAGCGGGAGTGGAGACCCAGTACTTC. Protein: CAWERLAGVETQYF.

The CDR3 sequence is CASSDLAGGSYNEQFF. The CDR3 region has the DNA TGTGCCAGCAGCGATCTAGCGGGAGGTTCCTACAATGAGCAGTTCTTC. The V call is TRBV9, the J call TRBJ2-1; 11 bases align to TRBD2. CDR3 length: 16 residues. Germline lookup yields CDR1 SGDLS and CDR2 YYNGEE. After removal of 3 bases from V and 1 base from J, the junction contained 3 bases not matched to a gene.

CDR3 nucleotides: TGTGCCAGCAGTCCAGGGTTGGCGGGGCAGTACTTC. The encoded protein is CASSPGLAGQYF. The chain combines TRBV2 with TRBJ2-7; D is perhaps TRBD1 or TRBD2 (5 bases each). V was shortened by 5 bases and J by 9 bases, with 14 bases between the two germline ends. This CDR3 contains 12 residues. Germline CDR1 SNHLY, CDR2 FYNNEI.

The CDR3 region is CASSQGTGLNEKLFF. The DNA for the CDR3 is TGTGCCAGCAGTCAAGGGACAGGGTTAAATGAAAAACTGTTTTTT. The chain employs TRBV27 and TRBJ1-4; 9 bases fit TRBD1. The CDR3 consists of 15 residues. The V and J ends lost 5 bases and 5 bases, in that order; junction bases with no gene match: 6. Germline V gives CDR1 MNHEY, CDR2 SMNVEV (reference sequence).

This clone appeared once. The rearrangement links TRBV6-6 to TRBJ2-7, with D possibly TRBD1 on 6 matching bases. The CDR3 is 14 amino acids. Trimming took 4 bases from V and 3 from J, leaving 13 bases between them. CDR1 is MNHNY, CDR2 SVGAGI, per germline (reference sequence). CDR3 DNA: TGTGCCAGCAGTTTCCGGGACACCTACTACGAGCAGTACTTC. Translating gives CASSFRDTYYEQYF.

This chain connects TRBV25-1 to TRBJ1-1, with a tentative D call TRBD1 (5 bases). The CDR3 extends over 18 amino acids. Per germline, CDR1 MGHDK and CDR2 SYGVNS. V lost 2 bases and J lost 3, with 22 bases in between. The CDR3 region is CASSEKGAHMKAHTEAFF. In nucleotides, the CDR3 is TGTGCCAGCAGTGAAAAAGGGGCGCATATGAAGGCCCACACTGAAGCTTTCTTT.

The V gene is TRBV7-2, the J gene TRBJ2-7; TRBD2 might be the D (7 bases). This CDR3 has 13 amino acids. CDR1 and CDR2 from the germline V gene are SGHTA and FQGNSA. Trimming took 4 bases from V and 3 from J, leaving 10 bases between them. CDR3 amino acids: CASSWGGLYEQYF. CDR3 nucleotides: TGTGCCAGCAGCTGGGGGGGCCTCTACGAGCAGTACTTC.

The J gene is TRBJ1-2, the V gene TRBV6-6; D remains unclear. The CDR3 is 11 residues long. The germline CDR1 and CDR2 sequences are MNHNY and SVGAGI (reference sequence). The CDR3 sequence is CAVGQNYGYTF. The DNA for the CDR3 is TGTGCTGTAGGGCAGAACTATGGCTACACCTTC.